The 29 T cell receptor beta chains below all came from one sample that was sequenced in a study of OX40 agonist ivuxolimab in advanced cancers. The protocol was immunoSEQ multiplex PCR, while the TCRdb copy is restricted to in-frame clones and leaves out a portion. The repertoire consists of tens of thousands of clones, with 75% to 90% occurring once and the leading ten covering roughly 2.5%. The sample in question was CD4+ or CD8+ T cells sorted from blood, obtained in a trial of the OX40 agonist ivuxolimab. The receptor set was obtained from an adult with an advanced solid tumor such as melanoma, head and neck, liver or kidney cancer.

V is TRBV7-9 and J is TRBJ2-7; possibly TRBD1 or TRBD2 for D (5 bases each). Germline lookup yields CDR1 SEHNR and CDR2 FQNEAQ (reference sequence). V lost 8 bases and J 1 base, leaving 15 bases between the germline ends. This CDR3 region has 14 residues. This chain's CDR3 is CASPPPGLSYEQYF. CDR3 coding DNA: TGTGCCAGCCCTCCGCCGGGGCTATCCTACGAGCAGTACTTC.

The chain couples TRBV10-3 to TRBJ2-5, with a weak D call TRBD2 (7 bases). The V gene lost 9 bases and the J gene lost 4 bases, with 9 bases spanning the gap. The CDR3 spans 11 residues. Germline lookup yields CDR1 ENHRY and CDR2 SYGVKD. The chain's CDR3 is CAIRGGETQYF. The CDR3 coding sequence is TGTGCCATAAGGGGGGGAGAGACCCAGTACTTC.

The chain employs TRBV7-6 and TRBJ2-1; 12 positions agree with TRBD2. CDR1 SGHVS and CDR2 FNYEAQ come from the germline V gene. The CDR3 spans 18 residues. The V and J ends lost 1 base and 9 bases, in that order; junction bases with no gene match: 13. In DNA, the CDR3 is TGTGCCAGCAGCTTAGAGATACACGCACTAGCGGGGGGTGGTGAGCAGTTCTTC. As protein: CASSLEIHALAGGGEQFF.

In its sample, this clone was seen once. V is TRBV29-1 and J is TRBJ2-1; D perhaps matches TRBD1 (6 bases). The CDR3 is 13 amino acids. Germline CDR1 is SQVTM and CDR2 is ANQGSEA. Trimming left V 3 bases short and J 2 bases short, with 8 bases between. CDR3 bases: TGCAGCGTTGACAGGGACACCTACAATGAGCAGTTCTTC. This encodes CSVDRDTYNEQFF.

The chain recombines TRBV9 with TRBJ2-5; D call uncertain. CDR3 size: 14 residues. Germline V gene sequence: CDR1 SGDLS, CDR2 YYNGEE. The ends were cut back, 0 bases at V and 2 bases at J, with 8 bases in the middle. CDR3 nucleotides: TGTGCCAGCAGCGTAGCTAGTGGACAAGAGACCCAGTACTTC. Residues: CASSVASGQETQYF.

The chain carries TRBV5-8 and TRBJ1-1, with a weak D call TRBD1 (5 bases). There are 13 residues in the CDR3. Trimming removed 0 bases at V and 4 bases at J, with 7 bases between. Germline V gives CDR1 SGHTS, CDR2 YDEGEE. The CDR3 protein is CASSLAGPTEAFF. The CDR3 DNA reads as TGTGCCAGCAGCTTGGCGGGGCCCACTGAAGCTTTCTTT.

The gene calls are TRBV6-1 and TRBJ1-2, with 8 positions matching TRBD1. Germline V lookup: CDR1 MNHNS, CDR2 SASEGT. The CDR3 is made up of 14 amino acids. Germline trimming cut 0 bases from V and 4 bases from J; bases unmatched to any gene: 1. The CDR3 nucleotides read TGTGCCAGCAGTGAAGCTGGACAGGGCTATGGCTACACCTTC. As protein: CASSEAGQGYGYTF.

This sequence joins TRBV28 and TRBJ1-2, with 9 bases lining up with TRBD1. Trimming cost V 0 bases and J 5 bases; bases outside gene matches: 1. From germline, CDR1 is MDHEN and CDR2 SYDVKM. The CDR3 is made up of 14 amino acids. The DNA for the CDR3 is TGTGCCAGCAGTTTATGGACAGGGGGATATGGCTACACCTTC. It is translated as CASSLWTGGYGYTF.

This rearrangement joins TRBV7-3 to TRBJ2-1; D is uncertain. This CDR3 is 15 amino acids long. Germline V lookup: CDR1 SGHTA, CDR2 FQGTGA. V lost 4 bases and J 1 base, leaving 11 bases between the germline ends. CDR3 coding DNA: TGTGCCAGCAGCTCCCTTCCCTTTTCCTACAATGAGCAGTTCTTC. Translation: CASSSLPFSYNEQFF.

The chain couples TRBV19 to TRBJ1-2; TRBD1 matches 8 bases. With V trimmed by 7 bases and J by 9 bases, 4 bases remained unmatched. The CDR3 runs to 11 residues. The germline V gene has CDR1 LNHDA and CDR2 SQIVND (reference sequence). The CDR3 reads CASTWDRSYTF. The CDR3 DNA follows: TGTGCCAGTACTTGGGACAGGAGCTACACCTTC.

The CDR3 region has the DNA TGTGCCAGCAGCCCCGGGACTGGTCTGGCCGGTGAGCAGTTCTTC. Amino acid sequence: CASSPGTGLAGEQFF. The chain uses TRBV5-6 and TRBJ2-1; the D gene is possibly TRBD2 (6 bases). V shed 4 bases and J shed 9 bases, with 20 bases lying between them. Germline loops: CDR1 SGHDT, CDR2 YYEEEE. CDR3 size: 15 residues.

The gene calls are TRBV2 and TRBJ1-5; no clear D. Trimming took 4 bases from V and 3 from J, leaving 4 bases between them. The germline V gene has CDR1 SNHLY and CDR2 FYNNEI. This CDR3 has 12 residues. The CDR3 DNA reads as TGTGCCAGCAGTGTATCCAATCAGCCCCAGCATTTT. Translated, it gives CASSVSNQPQHF.

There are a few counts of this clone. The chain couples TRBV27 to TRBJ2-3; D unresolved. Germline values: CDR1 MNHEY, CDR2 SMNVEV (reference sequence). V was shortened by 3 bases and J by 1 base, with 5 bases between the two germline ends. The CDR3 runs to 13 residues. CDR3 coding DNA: TGTGCCAGCAGTTTCCACGGCACAGATACGCAGTATTTT. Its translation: CASSFHGTDTQYF.

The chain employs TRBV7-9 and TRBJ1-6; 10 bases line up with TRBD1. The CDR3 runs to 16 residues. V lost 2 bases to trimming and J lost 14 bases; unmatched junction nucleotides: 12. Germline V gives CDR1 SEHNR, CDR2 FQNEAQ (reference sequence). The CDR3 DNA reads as TGTGCCAGCAGCTTATCCCGGGACAGGGGCCGGGTGTCCCTCCACTTT. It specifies CASSLSRDRGRVSLHF.

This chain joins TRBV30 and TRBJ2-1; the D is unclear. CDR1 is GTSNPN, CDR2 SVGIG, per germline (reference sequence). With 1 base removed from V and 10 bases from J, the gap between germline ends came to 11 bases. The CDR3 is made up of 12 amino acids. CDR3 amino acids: CAWSGQSGEQFF. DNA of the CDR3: TGTGCCTGGAGTGGCCAGTCCGGGGAGCAGTTCTTC. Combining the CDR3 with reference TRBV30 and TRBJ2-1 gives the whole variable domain SQTIHQWPATLVQPVGSPLSLECTVEGTSNPNLYWYRQAAGRGLQLLFYSVGIGQISSEVPQNLSASRPQDRQFILSSKKLLLSDSGFYLCAWSGQSGEQFFGPGTRLTVL.

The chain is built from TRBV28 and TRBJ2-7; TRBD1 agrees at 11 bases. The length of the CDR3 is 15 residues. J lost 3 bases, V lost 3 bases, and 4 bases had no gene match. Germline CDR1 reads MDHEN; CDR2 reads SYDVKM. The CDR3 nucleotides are TGTGCCAGCAGTTTGGGGACAGGGGGGGTCTACGAGCAGTACTTC. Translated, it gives CASSLGTGGVYEQYF.

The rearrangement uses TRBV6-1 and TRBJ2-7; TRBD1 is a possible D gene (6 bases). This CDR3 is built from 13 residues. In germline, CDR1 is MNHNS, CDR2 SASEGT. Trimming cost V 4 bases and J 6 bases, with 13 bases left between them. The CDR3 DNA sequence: TGTGCCAGCAGTGCCCGGACAGCAACCGAGCAGTACTTC. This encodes CASSARTATEQYF.

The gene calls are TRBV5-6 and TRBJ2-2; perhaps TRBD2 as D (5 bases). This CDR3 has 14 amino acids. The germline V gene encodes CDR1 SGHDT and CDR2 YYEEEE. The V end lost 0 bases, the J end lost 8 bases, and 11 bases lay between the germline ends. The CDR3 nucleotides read TGTGCCAGCAGCTTGGCCGGGGTGAAGGGGGAGCTGTTTTTT. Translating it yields CASSLAGVKGELFF.

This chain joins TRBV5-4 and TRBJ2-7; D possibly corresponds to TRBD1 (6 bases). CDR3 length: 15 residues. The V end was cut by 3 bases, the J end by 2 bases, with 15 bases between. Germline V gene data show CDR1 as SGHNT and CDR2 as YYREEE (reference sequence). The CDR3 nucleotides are TGTGCCAGCAGCTACTACCGGGACAACACCTACGAGCAGTACTTC. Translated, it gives CASSYYRDNTYEQYF.

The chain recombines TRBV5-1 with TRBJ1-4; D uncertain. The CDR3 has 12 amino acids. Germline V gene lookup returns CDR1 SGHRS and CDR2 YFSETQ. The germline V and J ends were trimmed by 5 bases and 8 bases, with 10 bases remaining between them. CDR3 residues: CASSHGGEKLFF. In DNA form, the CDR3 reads TGCGCCAGCAGTCACGGTGGCGAAAAACTGTTTTTT.

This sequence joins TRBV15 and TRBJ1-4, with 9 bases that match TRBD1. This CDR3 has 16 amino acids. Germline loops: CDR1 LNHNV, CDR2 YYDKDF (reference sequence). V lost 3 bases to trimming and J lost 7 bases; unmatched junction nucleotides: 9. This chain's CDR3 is CATSRNPQGASEKLFF. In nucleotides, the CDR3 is TGTGCCACCAGCAGGAATCCACAGGGGGCGTCTGAAAAACTGTTTTTT.

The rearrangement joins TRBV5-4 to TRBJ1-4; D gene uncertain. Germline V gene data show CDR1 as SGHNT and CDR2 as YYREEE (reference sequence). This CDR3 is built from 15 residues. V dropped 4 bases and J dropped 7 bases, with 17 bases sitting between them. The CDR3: CASSPHGQGLEKLFF. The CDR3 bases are TGTGCCAGCAGCCCCCACGGGCAAGGCCTTGAAAAACTGTTTTTT.

This CDR3 reads CASSVSGGANTGELFF. The CDR3 DNA is TGTGCCAGCAGCGTATCCGGCGGGGCAAACACCGGGGAGCTGTTTTTT. V usage is TRBV9 and J usage is TRBJ2-2, with D tentatively TRBD2 (6 bases). With 1 base removed from V and 2 bases from J, the gap between germline ends came to 12 bases. CDR1 SGDLS and CDR2 YYNGEE come from the germline V gene. The CDR3 contains 16 residues.

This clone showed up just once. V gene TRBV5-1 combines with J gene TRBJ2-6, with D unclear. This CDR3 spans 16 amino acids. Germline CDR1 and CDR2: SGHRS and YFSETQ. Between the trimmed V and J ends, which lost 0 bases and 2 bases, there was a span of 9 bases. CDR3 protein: CASSLGRSPGANVLTF. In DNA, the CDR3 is TGCGCCAGCAGCTTGGGCAGGTCTCCTGGGGCCAACGTCCTGACTTTC.

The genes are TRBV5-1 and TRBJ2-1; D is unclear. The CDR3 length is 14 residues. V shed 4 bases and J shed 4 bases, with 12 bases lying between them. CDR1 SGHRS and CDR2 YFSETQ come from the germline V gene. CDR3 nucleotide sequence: TGCGCCAGCAGCGCAACCGGCCGATACAATGAGCAGTTCTTC. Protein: CASSATGRYNEQFF.

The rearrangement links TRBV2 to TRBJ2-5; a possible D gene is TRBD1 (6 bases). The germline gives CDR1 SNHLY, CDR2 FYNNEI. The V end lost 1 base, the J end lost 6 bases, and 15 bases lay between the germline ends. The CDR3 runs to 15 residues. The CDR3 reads CASSEEDAGVKTQYF. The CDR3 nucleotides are TGTGCCAGCAGTGAAGAAGACGCAGGGGTGAAGACCCAGTACTTC.

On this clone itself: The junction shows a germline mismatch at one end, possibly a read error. CDR3: CASSLVSTDMQYF. The CDR3 DNA reads as TGTGCCAGCAGCTTAGTAAGCACAGATATGCAGTATTTT. The V call is TRBV7-2, the J call TRBJ2-3; D call uncertain. Germline V CDR1 and CDR2: SGHTA, FQGNSA. The CDR3 contains 13 residues.

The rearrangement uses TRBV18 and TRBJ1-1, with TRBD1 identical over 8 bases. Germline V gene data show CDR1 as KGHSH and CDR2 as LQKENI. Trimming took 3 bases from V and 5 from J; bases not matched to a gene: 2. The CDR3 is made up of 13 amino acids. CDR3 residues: CASSPTGETEAFF. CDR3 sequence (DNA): TGTGCCAGCTCACCGACAGGGGAAACTGAAGCTTTCTTT.

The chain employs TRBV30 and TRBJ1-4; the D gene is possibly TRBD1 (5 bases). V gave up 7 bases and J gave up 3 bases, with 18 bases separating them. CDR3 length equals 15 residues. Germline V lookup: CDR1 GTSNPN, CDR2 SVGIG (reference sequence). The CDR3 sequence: CASRRGSWANEKLFF. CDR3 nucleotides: TGTGCCTCCAGACGGGGGTCTTGGGCTAATGAAAAACTGTTTTTT.